The 23 T cell receptor beta chains given below trace back to one sample, sequenced in a study of radiotherapy plus CTLA-4 blockade in lung cancer. Sequencing was performed with immunoSEQ multiplex PCR; in TCRdb, only in-frame clones are kept and a portion is missing. The sample has roughly 110,000 clones; about 83% are singletons. The material was peripheral blood, obtained from a patient treated with radiotherapy plus ipilimumab. Every receptor here comes from a human donor with non-small cell lung cancer that progressed on radiotherapy plus ipilimumab. Some clones in this sample may be carry-over from other donors' samples.

Concerning this clone itself: The germline gene is not matched at one end of the junction; a read error may be the cause. The V gene is TRBV29-1, the J gene TRBJ2-7; D is perhaps TRBD1 or TRBD2 (7 bases each). CDR1 and CDR2 (germline): SQVTM, ANQGSEA. This CDR3 is built from 15 residues. The CDR3 sequence is CSIDLGQGGSYEQYF. The CDR3, as DNA: TGCAGCATTGATTTGGGGCAGGGGGGGTCCTACGAGCAGTACTTC.

This clone occurred once. The V call is TRBV5-1, the J call TRBJ2-7, with a possible D match to TRBD1 (6 bases). The germline V and J ends were trimmed by 0 bases and 5 bases, with 15 bases remaining between them. The CDR3 contains 15 residues. CDR1 is SGHRS, CDR2 YFSETQ, per germline. The CDR3 DNA follows: TGCGCCAGCAGCTTGGCAGGGGTTTCTTCGCACGAGCAGTACTTC. Its translation: CASSLAGVSSHEQYF.

This clone was detected only a few times. The chain employs TRBV19 and TRBJ1-4; 8 nucleotides agree with TRBD1. The CDR3 totals 16 residues. V gave up 3 bases and J gave up 8 bases; unmatched junction bases: 11. Germline CDR1 reads LNHDA; CDR2 reads SQIVND (reference sequence). The CDR3 loop is CASSITSGQGAEKLFF. The DNA of the CDR3 is TGTGCCAGTAGTATTACGTCTGGGCAGGGGGCCGAAAAACTGTTTTTT.

This chain connects TRBV14 to TRBJ1-1; perhaps TRBD1 as D (5 bases). The CDR3 covers 16 residues. Germline V gives CDR1 SGHDN, CDR2 FVKESK. The ends were cut back, 0 bases at V and 0 bases at J, with 11 bases in the middle. The CDR3: CASSQENYRLNTEAFF. DNA for the CDR3: TGTGCCAGCAGCCAAGAGAATTACAGGCTGAACACTGAAGCTTTCTTT.

This rearrangement joins TRBV6-5 to TRBJ2-2, with D possibly matching TRBD1 (5 bases). This CDR3 comprises 14 residues. The germline V gene has CDR1 MNHEY and CDR2 SVGAGI. V lost 5 bases, J lost 5 bases, and 12 bases lay in between. This CDR3 reads CASSLLGHTGELFF. As DNA, the CDR3 is TGTGCCAGCAGTCTCCTTGGACATACCGGGGAGCTGTTTTTT.

CDR3 sequence reads: CATSSAATGGDPEAFF. The CDR3 DNA sequence: TGTGCCACCAGCAGTGCTGCGACAGGGGGCGACCCTGAAGCTTTCTTT. The chain employs TRBV15 and TRBJ1-1; 10 bases map to TRBD1. This CDR3 comprises 16 residues. Germline-derived CDR1 and CDR2 are LNHNV and YYDKDF (reference sequence). V was clipped by 3 bases and J by 6 bases; unmatched bases: 10.

This clone was observed a single time. The junction does not match germline at one end; this may be a read error. This chain connects TRBV4-1 to TRBJ1-2, with D possibly matching TRBD1 (5 bases). This CDR3 is built from 15 residues. Germline lookup yields CDR1 MGHRA and CDR2 YSYEKL. The CDR3 sequence is CVSSQDLRQNYGYTF. For the CDR3, the DNA is TGCGTCAGCAGCCAAGATTTGAGACAGAACTATGGCTACACCTTC.

The rearrangement joins TRBV5-1 to TRBJ2-5; TRBD1 matches at 12 bases. The last part of the DNA fits TRBJ2-7 better; the J call may be wrong. The germline V gene encodes CDR1 SGHRS and CDR2 YFSETQ. There are 15 residues in the CDR3. This CDR3 reads CASSQRGTGGHEQYF. As DNA, the CDR3 is TGCGCCAGCAGCCAAAGGGGGACAGGGGGCCACGAGCAGTACTTC.

V is TRBV6-6 and J is TRBJ1-4; TRBD1 is a possible D gene (5 bases). Germline loops: CDR1 MNHNY, CDR2 SVGAGI (reference sequence). Trimming cost V 0 bases and J 0 bases, with 5 bases left between them. The CDR3 consists of 15 residues. The CDR3 DNA reads TGTGCCAGCAGTTACTCGGGGGCAACTAATGAAAAACTGTTTTTT. Amino acid sequence: CASSYSGATNEKLFF.

V is TRBV18 and J is TRBJ2-1; D may match TRBD1 or TRBD2 (6 bases each). Germline V gene lookup returns CDR1 KGHSH and CDR2 LQKENI. V gave up 1 base and J gave up 12 bases, with 22 bases separating them. The CDR3 loop spans 16 amino acids. The CDR3 region has the DNA TGTGCCAGCTCACCACGTGTGCGGGACACGGCAGGAGGGCAGTTCTTC. This sequence encodes CASSPRVRDTAGGQFF.

V usage is TRBV29-1 and J usage is TRBJ2-1; 9 bases agree with TRBD1. Per germline, CDR1 SQVTM and CDR2 ANQGSEA. The CDR3 runs to 14 residues. Trimming removed 7 bases from V and 6 bases from J; junction bases left unmatched: 10. CDR3 coding DNA: TGCAGCGCCGGGACAGGGATCCTTGCCAATGAGCAGTTCTTC. This encodes CSAGTGILANEQFF.

J is TRBJ1-2 and V is TRBV5-6; 10 bases match TRBD1. J was trimmed by 3 bases and V by 0 bases; bases with no gene match: 5. The CDR3 runs to 16 residues. Germline V gene data show CDR1 as SGHDT and CDR2 as YYEEEE. CDR3 residues: CASSLARDRGHYGYTF. The CDR3 region has the DNA TGTGCCAGCAGCTTGGCCCGGGACAGGGGACACTATGGCTACACCTTC. Full variable domain (rest looked up from reference TRBV5-6 and TRBJ1-2): DAGVTQSPTHLIKTRGQQVTLRCSPKSGHDTVSWYQQALGQGPQFIFQYYEEEERQRGNFPDRFSGHQFPNYSSELNVNALLLGDSALYLCASSLARDRGHYGYTFGSGTRLTVV.

This rearrangement joins TRBV13 to TRBJ2-3; D is perhaps TRBD2 (7 bases). Trimming left V 0 bases short and J 9 bases short, with 16 bases between. Germline CDR1 is PRHDT and CDR2 is FYEKMQ (reference sequence). The CDR3 is 15 residues long. In DNA form, the CDR3 reads TGTGCCAGCAGCTTAGGTGGGGGGGGCGTAAAGACGCAGTATTTT. This translates into CASSLGGGGVKTQYF.

V and J are TRBV13 and TRBJ1-2, with 7 positions matching TRBD1. The germline V gene encodes CDR1 PRHDT and CDR2 FYEKMQ (reference sequence). V lost 5 bases to trimming and J lost 1 base; unmatched junction nucleotides: 7. This CDR3 is 15 amino acids long. Here the CDR3 reads CASSARQGGNYGYTF. CDR3 nucleotide sequence: TGTGCCAGCAGCGCTCGACAGGGAGGTAACTATGGCTACACCTTC. Complete variable domain (other parts from reference TRBV13 and TRBJ1-2): AAGVIQSPRHLIKEKRETATLKCYPIPRHDTVYWYQQGPGQDPQFLISFYEKMQSDKGSIPDRFSAQQFSDYHSELNMSSLELGDSALYFCASSARQGGNYGYTFGSGTRLTVV.

This sequence joins TRBV7-3 and TRBJ2-2; D is ambiguous. This CDR3 contains 16 residues. Germline V gene data show CDR1 as SGHTA and CDR2 as FQGTGA. V dropped 5 bases and J dropped 0 bases, with 13 bases sitting between them. The CDR3 region is CASSPRSIPNTGELFF. CDR3 sequence (DNA): TGTGCCAGCAGCCCCCGCAGTATACCGAACACCGGGGAGCTGTTTTTT.

The chain employs TRBV4-3 and TRBJ2-7; 7 bases are a match to TRBD1. The length of the CDR3 is 14 residues. The V segment lost 4 bases and the J segment 5 bases; nucleotides outside the gene matches: 8. Germline V lookup: CDR1 LGHNA, CDR2 YSLEER. The CDR3 DNA follows: TGCGCCAGCAGCCCGACAGGGATACTTGACGAGCAGTACTTC. Encoded protein: CASSPTGILDEQYF.

The chain combines TRBV6-6 with TRBJ2-7; TRBD1 matches 7 bases. Trimming removed 5 bases from V and 6 bases from J; junction bases left unmatched: 10. This CDR3 comprises 14 residues. CDR1 and CDR2 (germline): MNHNY, SVGAGI (reference sequence). The CDR3 sequence: CASSPPTGIREQYF. The CDR3 DNA follows: TGTGCCAGCAGTCCTCCGACAGGGATCCGCGAGCAGTACTTC.

V is TRBV30 and J is TRBJ2-3, with 9 bases matching TRBD2. Germline V gene data show CDR1 as GTSNPN and CDR2 as SVGIG (reference sequence). V lost 4 bases, J lost 5 bases, and 7 bases stayed unmatched. This CDR3 spans 14 amino acids. The CDR3: CAWNRGGAGDTQYF. The CDR3 DNA sequence: TGTGCCTGGAACCGCGGGGGGGCGGGAGATACGCAGTATTTT. The full variable domain, completed using reference TRBV30 and TRBJ2-3, is SQTIHQWPATLVQPVGSPLSLECTVEGTSNPNLYWYRQAAGRGLQLLFYSVGIGQISSEVPQNLSASRPQDRQFILSSKKLLLSDSGFYLCAWNRGGAGDTQYFGPGTRLTVL.

This rearrangement joins TRBV6-5 to TRBJ1-5; D ambiguous. Germline loops: CDR1 MNHEY, CDR2 SVGAGI. The CDR3 sequence is 14 residues long. The ends were cut back, 4 bases at V and 0 bases at J, with 7 bases in the middle. The CDR3 nucleotides are TGTGCCAGCAGTTGGGTTGGTAGCAATCAGCCCCAGCATTTT. This gives the protein CASSWVGSNQPQHF.

The rearrangement links TRBV1 to TRBJ1-2. TRBV1 is a pseudogene segment. This CDR3 comprises 18 residues. The CDR3, as DNA: TGCACCAGCAGCCAGGCCGGTCGGGGGAAGGACCTACACTATGGCTACACCTTC. Its protein is CTSSQAGRGKDLHYGYTF.

This clone turned up a few times. The chain carries TRBV7-9 and TRBJ2-6, with D possibly TRBD1 on 5 matching bases. The germline V gene encodes CDR1 SEHNR and CDR2 FQNEAQ (reference sequence). There are 17 residues in the CDR3. V shed 1 base and J shed 0 bases, with 10 bases lying between them. In DNA form, the CDR3 reads TGTGCCAGCAGCTTAGAGGGGATCCGCTCTGGGGCCAACGTCCTGACTTTC. The encoded protein is CASSLEGIRSGANVLTF.

This chain connects TRBV6-1 to TRBJ1-1, with D unresolved. This CDR3 contains 14 residues. CDR1 and CDR2 (germline): MNHNS, SASEGT. Trimming took off 5 bases at V and 1 base at J, with 11 bases between the two ends. The CDR3 DNA follows: TGTGCCAGCAGTCACGGGGAGGAGAACACTGAAGCTTTCTTT. Residues: CASSHGEENTEAFF.

The genes are TRBV7-9 and TRBJ2-1; D call uncertain. V dropped 5 bases and J dropped 5 bases, with 16 bases sitting between them. The CDR3 sequence is 15 residues long. Per the germline V gene, CDR1 is SEHNR and CDR2 is FQNEAQ (reference sequence). CDR3 DNA: TGTGCCAGCAGCCTTCCCGCTCGGGTTAACAATGAGCAGTTCTTC. Its protein product is CASSLPARVNNEQFF.